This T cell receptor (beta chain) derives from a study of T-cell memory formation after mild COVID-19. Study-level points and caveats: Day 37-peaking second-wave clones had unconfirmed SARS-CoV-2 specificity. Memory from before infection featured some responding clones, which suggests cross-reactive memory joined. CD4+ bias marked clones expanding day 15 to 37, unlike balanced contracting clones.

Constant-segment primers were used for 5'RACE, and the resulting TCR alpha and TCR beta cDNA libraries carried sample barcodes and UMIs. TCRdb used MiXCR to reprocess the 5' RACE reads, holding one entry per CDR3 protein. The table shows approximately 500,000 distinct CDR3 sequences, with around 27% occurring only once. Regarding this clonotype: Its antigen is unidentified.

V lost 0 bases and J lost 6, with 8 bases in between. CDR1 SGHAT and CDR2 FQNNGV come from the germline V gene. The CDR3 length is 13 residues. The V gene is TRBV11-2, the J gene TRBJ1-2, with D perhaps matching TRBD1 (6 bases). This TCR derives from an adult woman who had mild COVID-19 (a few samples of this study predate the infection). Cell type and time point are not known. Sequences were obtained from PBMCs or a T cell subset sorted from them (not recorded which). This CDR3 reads CASSLDRGHGYTF. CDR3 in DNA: TGTGCCAGCAGCTTAGACAGGGGACATGGCTACACCTTC.